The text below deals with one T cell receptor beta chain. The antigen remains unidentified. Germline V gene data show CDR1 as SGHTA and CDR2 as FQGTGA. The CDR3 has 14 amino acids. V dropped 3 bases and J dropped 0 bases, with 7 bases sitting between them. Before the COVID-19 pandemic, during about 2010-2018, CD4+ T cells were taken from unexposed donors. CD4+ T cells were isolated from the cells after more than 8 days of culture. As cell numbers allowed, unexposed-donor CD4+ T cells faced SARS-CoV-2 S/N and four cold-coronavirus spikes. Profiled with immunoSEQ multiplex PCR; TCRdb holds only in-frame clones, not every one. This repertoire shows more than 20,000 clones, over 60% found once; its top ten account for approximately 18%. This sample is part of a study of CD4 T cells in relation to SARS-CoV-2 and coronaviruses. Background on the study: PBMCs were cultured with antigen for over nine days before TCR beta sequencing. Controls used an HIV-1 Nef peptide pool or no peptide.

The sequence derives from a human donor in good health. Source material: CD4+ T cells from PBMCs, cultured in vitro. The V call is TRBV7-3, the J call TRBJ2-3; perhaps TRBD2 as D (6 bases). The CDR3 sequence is CASSLGTSTDTQYF. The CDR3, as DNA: TGTGCCAGCAGCTTGGGGACTAGCACAGATACGCAGTATTTT.